The clone carrying this TCR beta chain has just one count. The antigen remains unidentified. This record comes from a study of cytomegalovirus exposure and HLA in healthy donors. Study results and caveats: The tendency of first-cohort TCR clusters to co-occur in the 130 or so validation repertoires was identified by a subsequent analysis.

Sequenced by immunoSEQ multiplex PCR; TCRdb stores in-frame clones only, minus some. The sample holds 150,000 to 180,000 clones; roughly 86% are singletons and the top ten take around 2.1%. Material: PBMCs. This clonotype was obtained from a human donor in good health.

CDR3 bases: TGTGCCAGCTCACCTTCAAAAGGACGCCTGGAGGGACGCATGGAGCAGTACTTC. This translates into CASSPSKGRLEGRMEQYF. V gene TRBV18 combines with J gene TRBJ2-7; TRBD2 might be the D (6 bases). The CDR3 loop spans 18 amino acids. The germline V gene has CDR1 KGHSH and CDR2 LQKENI. The V end was cut by 3 bases, the J end by 7 bases, with 28 bases between.